In this sample, the clone carrying this T cell receptor (beta chain) turned up many times. No antigen is known for it. This CDR3 region has 12 residues. The germline gives CDR1 MGHDK, CDR2 SYGVNS. V shed 5 bases and J shed 6 bases, with 10 bases lying between them. This sample is part of a study of response to subunit inactivated influenza vaccine. The study's findings and limits: Authors suggested each seasonal flu vaccination may recruit only limited numbers of new T cells.

Each CDR3 protein gets one entry after TCRdb re-called the RT-PCR reads with MiXCR. The profile covers just over 300,000 distinct CDR3 sequences, with 20% to 25% appearing a single time and roughly 10% taken by the ten largest. The receptor comes from a man aged 45-69 years who received an inactivated influenza vaccine. The source material was PBMCs from blood, sampled less than 22 months after vaccination. The chain couples TRBV25-1 to TRBJ1-2; D not certain. CDR3 sequence reads: CASSTMVDGYTF. CDR3 in DNA: TGTGCCAGCAGTACGATGGTAGATGGCTACACCTTC.